These 32 T cell receptor beta chains were all obtained from the same sample, sequenced in a study of beta chain features in type 1 diabetes. Expressed TCRB transcripts were sequenced, since all the RNA that had been isolated was reverse transcribed. Method: immunoSEQ multiplex PCR; TCRdb's copy keeps in-frame clones and lacks some. The sample lists about 24,000 clones, over 60% occurring once. Sequencing input: Tregs from blood. The origin of the receptors is a woman between 40 and 50 years old in good health.

The chain couples TRBV9 to TRBJ1-6, with D possibly matching TRBD1 (5 bases). Germline V gene sequence: CDR1 SGDLS, CDR2 YYNGEE. The CDR3 is 17 residues long. Trimming took 0 bases from V and 0 from J, leaving 10 bases between them. The CDR3 protein is CASSVAGGSSYNSPLHF. The DNA for the CDR3 is TGTGCCAGCAGCGTAGCTGGGGGGAGCTCCTATAATTCACCCCTCCACTTT. Full variable domain (missing parts from reference TRBV9 and TRBJ1-6): DSGVTQTPKHLITATGQRVTLRCSPRSGDLSVYWYQQSLDQGLQFLIQYYNGEERAKGNILERFSAQQFPDLHSELNLSSLELGDSALYFCASSVAGGSSYNSPLHFGNGTRLTVT.

Only a few counts were recorded for this clone. The V gene is TRBV7-9, the J gene TRBJ1-1; D gene ambiguous. CDR3 size: 14 residues. V dropped 1 base and J dropped 4 bases, with 10 bases sitting between them. CDR1 is SEHNR, CDR2 FQNEAQ, per germline (reference sequence). The CDR3, as DNA: TGTGCCAGCAGCTTAGAGTACGTGAGCACTGAAGCTTTCTTT. Protein sequence: CASSLEYVSTEAFF.

In its sample, this clone ranks as medium-sized (0.01 to 0.1%). The J gene is TRBJ2-2, the V gene TRBV11-2, with D perhaps matching TRBD1 (6 bases). Germline V gene lookup returns CDR1 SGHAT and CDR2 FQNNGV. V lost 3 bases and J lost 7, with 18 bases in between. The CDR3 covers 16 residues. CDR3: CASSFRMAGAYGELFF. CDR3 nucleotides: TGTGCCAGCAGCTTTCGTATGGCAGGGGCGTACGGGGAGCTGTTTTTT.

The chain recombines TRBV6-5 with TRBJ2-1; possibly TRBD1 for D (6 bases). Germline CDR1 is MNHEY and CDR2 is SVGAGI. This CDR3 comprises 15 residues. With 6 bases removed from V and 1 base from J, the gap between germline ends came to 13 bases. CDR3 nucleotide sequence: TGTGCCAGCAGCCCACAGGGAAAGTCCTACAATGAGCAGTTCTTC. This codes for CASSPQGKSYNEQFF.

This clone was counted a few times. The chain carries TRBV5-8 and TRBJ2-1; D may be TRBD2 (5 bases). Germline V gene lookup returns CDR1 SGHTS and CDR2 YDEGEE. Trimming took off 2 bases at V and 9 bases at J, with 12 bases between the two ends. The CDR3 length is 13 residues. The CDR3 DNA reads as TGTGCCAGCAGCTTAAGAGGGTGGGGTGAGCAGTTCTTC. Translating gives CASSLRGWGEQFF.

In its sample, this clone was seen once. The chain couples TRBV11-2 to TRBJ2-2, with D possibly matching TRBD1 (5 bases). CDR1 is SGHAT, CDR2 FQNNGV, per germline. V lost 1 base, J lost 6 bases, and 21 bases lay in between. The CDR3 runs to 18 residues. In nucleotides, the CDR3 is TGTGCCAGCAGCTTAGGCTGGCAGGGAAGAACCTCGGCCGGGGAGCTGTTTTTT. Protein product: CASSLGWQGRTSAGELFF.

This clone was observed a single time. This chain joins TRBV2 and TRBJ2-7, with 11 bases that match TRBD2. This CDR3 has 15 amino acids. Losses at the gene ends were 2 bases for V and 6 bases for J; bases not matched to a gene: 6. Looked up from germline, CDR1 is SNHLY and CDR2 is FYNNEI. The CDR3 here is CASSELAGGLGEQYF. The CDR3 DNA reads TGTGCCAGCAGTGAACTAGCGGGGGGCCTAGGCGAGCAGTACTTC.

A few counts support this clone. This chain connects TRBV7-9 to TRBJ2-7; TRBD2 matches at 11 bases. Germline loops: CDR1 SEHNR, CDR2 FQNEAQ (reference sequence). V lost 4 bases and J lost 8; bases outside the gene matches: 19. The CDR3 totals 18 residues. The CDR3: CASSSGGLAGGLGPKQYF. DNA of the CDR3: TGTGCCAGCAGCTCTGGGGGGCTAGCGGGGGGCCTTGGACCTAAGCAGTACTTC.

The chain couples TRBV7-9 to TRBJ2-5, with 7 bases matching TRBD1. The CDR3 is 14 amino acids. Looked up from germline, CDR1 is SEHNR and CDR2 is FQNEAQ (reference sequence). V lost 5 bases to trimming and J lost 4 bases; unmatched junction nucleotides: 7. CDR3 nucleotides: TGTGCCAGCAGCGAGACAGGGTGGGGAGAGACCCAGTACTTC. This gives the protein CASSETGWGETQYF.

This chain uses TRBV27 with TRBJ2-1; TRBD2 is a possible D gene (7 bases). The germline V gene has CDR1 MNHEY and CDR2 SMNVEV (reference sequence). CDR3 length: 15 residues. The V end lost 2 bases, the J end lost 5 bases, and 13 bases lay between the germline ends. CDR3 in amino acids: CASSLRGGFHNEQFF. CDR3 in DNA: TGTGCCAGCAGTTTAAGGGGGGGGTTTCACAATGAGCAGTTCTTC.

This clone was picked up a small number of times. This chain joins TRBV5-6 and TRBJ1-2; 7 bases line up with TRBD1. The CDR3 covers 15 residues. The germline CDR1 and CDR2 sequences are SGHDT and YYEEEE. The trim removed 2 bases at V and 4 bases at J, leaving 8 bases unmatched. The CDR3 bases are TGTGCCAGCAGCTTTGTGACAGGGAGCTCCTATGGCTACACCTTC. Residues: CASSFVTGSSYGYTF.

The chain employs TRBV4-3 and TRBJ2-5; D is possibly TRBD1 (6 bases). CDR3 size: 15 residues. Trimming removed 1 base from V and 4 bases from J, with 13 bases in between. Germline assignment: CDR1 LGHNA and CDR2 YSLEER. The CDR3 DNA reads as TGCGCCAGCAGCCAAGGGAACAGGGATGGAGAGACCCAGTACTTC. Its translation is CASSQGNRDGETQYF.

In its sample, this clone was seen a few times. The J gene is TRBJ2-4, the V gene TRBV7-9, with a tentative D call TRBD1 (6 bases). The V end was cut by 1 base, the J end by 6 bases, with 13 bases between. Germline V gene sequence: CDR1 SEHNR, CDR2 FQNEAQ (reference sequence). This CDR3 has 15 amino acids. Here the CDR3 DNA reads TGTGCCAGCAGCTTAGTTCAGGGGCTCGGAAACATTCAGTACTTC. It is translated as CASSLVQGLGNIQYF.

The V call is TRBV29-1, the J call TRBJ2-3, with 12 nucleotides matching TRBD1. V was clipped by 6 bases and J by 3 bases; unmatched bases: 13. The CDR3 length is 17 residues. CDR1 and CDR2 (germline): SQVTM, ANQGSEA. CDR3 DNA: TGCAGCGTAGGGCGCGGGACAGGGGGCGCTGGGACAGATACGCAGTATTTT. Translating it yields CSVGRGTGGAGTDTQYF.

V usage is TRBV7-2 and J usage is TRBJ1-6; D perhaps matches TRBD1 (5 bases). CDR3 length: 14 amino acids. V was shortened by 7 bases and J by 6 bases, with 13 bases between the two germline ends. Germline-derived CDR1 and CDR2 are SGHTA and FQGNSA. The CDR3 DNA follows: TGTGCCAGCAAGGAGGGGACGATTAATTCACCCCTCCACTTT. Amino acid sequence: CASKEGTINSPLHF.

The count of this clone is one. V is TRBV5-1 and J is TRBJ2-2; 8 bases agree with TRBD2. This CDR3 spans 16 amino acids. The junction had 6 bases not matched to a gene; V was cut back by 4 bases and J by 1 base. Germline V lookup: CDR1 SGHRS, CDR2 YFSETQ. CDR3 sequence: CASSTLLAGNTGELFF. In DNA, the CDR3 is TGCGCCAGCAGCACCCTCCTAGCGGGGAACACCGGGGAGCTGTTTTTT.

The V call is TRBV27, the J call TRBJ2-7; maybe TRBD1 (5 bases). CDR1 and CDR2 (germline): MNHEY, SMNVEV (reference sequence). Trimming shortened V by 8 bases and J by 6 bases, and 11 bases separated the two germline ends. CDR3 length: 11 amino acids. CDR3 DNA: TGTGCCAGCGCAGGGCGTTTCGAGCAGTACTTC. Translated: CASAGRFEQYF.

The chain combines TRBV11-2 with TRBJ2-1; TRBD2 is a possible D gene (6 bases). Per the germline V gene, CDR1 is SGHAT and CDR2 is FQNNGV. V lost 5 bases and J 4 bases, leaving 15 bases between the germline ends. The CDR3 has 15 amino acids. CDR3 sequence: CASSPRGTGYNEQFF. For the CDR3, the DNA is TGTGCCAGCAGCCCCCGGGGGACGGGATACAATGAGCAGTTCTTC.

The V and J genes are TRBV5-1 and TRBJ2-3; D not certain. The CDR3 loop spans 14 amino acids. Germline CDR1 is SGHRS and CDR2 is YFSETQ. Trimming pared 0 bases from V and 4 bases from J, leaving 9 bases between. As DNA, the CDR3 is TGCGCCAGCAGCTTGGCCGGCAGGTCAGATACGCAGTATTTT. Encoded protein: CASSLAGRSDTQYF.

V is TRBV11-2 and J is TRBJ2-3, with D maybe TRBD1 (5 bases). CDR1 SGHAT and CDR2 FQNNGV come from the germline V gene. The CDR3 loop spans 14 amino acids. Trimming took off 5 bases at V and 7 bases at J, with 16 bases between the two ends. The CDR3 coding sequence is TGTGCCAGCAGCAGATGGCAGGGTATGAATACGCAGTATTTT. Translation gives CASSRWQGMNTQYF.

This clone was counted once. The J gene is TRBJ2-2, the V gene TRBV18; 8 bases align to TRBD1. This CDR3 is built from 19 residues. CDR1 is KGHSH, CDR2 LQKENI, per germline. The J segment lost 0 bases and the V segment lost 2 bases, leaving 11 bases of the junction unmatched. The CDR3 is CASSPYFTGGFANTGELFF. In nucleotides, the CDR3 is TGTGCCAGCTCACCATATTTCACAGGGGGTTTCGCGAACACCGGGGAGCTGTTTTTT.

The chain links TRBV5-1 to TRBJ2-1; D is unclear. CDR1 is SGHRS and CDR2 is YFSETQ in the germline V gene. CDR3 length: 13 amino acids. The germline V and J ends were trimmed by 2 bases and 3 bases, with 6 bases remaining between them. DNA of the CDR3: TGCGCCAGCAGCTTCCGCTACTACAATGAGCAGTTCTTC. It codes for CASSFRYYNEQFF.

This clone was detected only once. The V gene is TRBV6-5, the J gene TRBJ2-5; tentatively, D is TRBD2 (6 bases). The ends were cut back, 0 bases at V and 3 bases at J, with 11 bases in the middle. The CDR3 totals 15 residues. The V gene's germline CDR1 is MNHEY and CDR2 SVGAGI. The CDR3 DNA sequence: TGTGCCAGCAGTTACTCGTACTCGGGGGAAGAGACCCAGTACTTC. As protein: CASSYSYSGEETQYF.

V usage is TRBV6-6 and J usage is TRBJ1-3; D is uncertain. Deletions cut 6 bases from V and 3 bases from J, with 12 bases between. Germline values: CDR1 MNHNY, CDR2 SVGAGI (reference sequence). This CDR3 comprises 14 residues. In DNA, the CDR3 is TGTGCCAGCAGCTCCGGTCGCGGTGGAAACACCATATATTTT. It codes for CASSSGRGGNTIYF.

The V gene is TRBV11-2, the J gene TRBJ2-4; TRBD2 is a possible D gene (7 bases). This CDR3 spans 19 amino acids. Germline assignment: CDR1 SGHAT and CDR2 FQNNGV. The V and J ends lost 2 bases and 0 bases respectively, with 20 bases between them. CDR3 nucleotide sequence: TGTGCCAGCAGCTTATGGCGGGGGCTAGGGGGTTTAGCCAAAAACATTCAGTACTTC. It is translated as CASSLWRGLGGLAKNIQYF.

The V gene is TRBV5-1, the J gene TRBJ2-1; the match to TRBD2 covers 8 bases. The CDR3 sequence is 18 residues long. V lost 0 bases, J lost 4 bases, and 12 bases stayed unmatched. CDR1 and CDR2 (germline): SGHRS, YFSETQ. The CDR3 DNA follows: TGCGCCAGCAGCTTGGGAACCCTTCGGGGGGGCCGGTACAATGAGCAGTTCTTC. The encoded protein is CASSLGTLRGGRYNEQFF.

The chain is built from TRBV7-9 and TRBJ2-3; the D is unclear. Germline V CDR1 and CDR2: SEHNR, FQNEAQ (reference sequence). The CDR3 is 15 residues long. Trimming took 1 base from V and 1 from J, leaving 9 bases between them. The chain's CDR3 is CASSLGGSRTDTQYF. The CDR3 bases are TGTGCCAGCAGCTTAGGAGGTTCCCGCACAGATACGCAGTATTTT.

This clone ranks as medium-sized. This chain uses TRBV7-9 with TRBJ1-4; 9 bases map to TRBD1. Germline CDR1 and CDR2: SEHNR and FQNEAQ (reference sequence). V lost 4 bases to trimming and J lost 3 bases; unmatched junction nucleotides: 3. The CDR3 contains 15 residues. CDR3 bases: TGTGCCAGCAGCTCGGGACAGGGCGCTAATGAAAAACTGTTTTTT. As protein: CASSSGQGANEKLFF.

The V and J genes are TRBV28 and TRBJ2-5, with 12 bases that match TRBD2. The DNA end favors TRBJ2-7, so the J call may be wrong. The CDR3 spans 14 residues. CDR1 is MDHEN and CDR2 is SYDVKM in the germline V gene. The CDR3: CASSQGLAGYEQYF. The CDR3 nucleotides read TGTGCCAGCAGTCAGGGACTAGCGGGCTACGAGCAGTACTTC.

The J gene is TRBJ1-2, the V gene TRBV7-2; D is perhaps TRBD1 (5 bases). Germline assignment: CDR1 SGHTA and CDR2 FQGNSA. The CDR3 runs to 12 residues. V was trimmed by 4 bases and J by 7 bases, leaving 10 bases between them. The CDR3 sequence: CASSSRVGGYTF. CDR3 in DNA: TGTGCCAGCAGCTCCAGGGTGGGTGGCTACACCTTC.

The chain is built from TRBV10-2 and TRBJ2-1; maybe TRBD2 (6 bases). V dropped 7 bases and J dropped 0 bases, with 13 bases sitting between them. In germline, CDR1 is WSHSY, CDR2 SAAADI. The CDR3 sequence is 15 residues long. CDR3 nucleotides: TGCGCCAGCACAGGGACTCCGAGCTCCTACAATGAGCAGTTCTTC. Protein product: CASTGTPSSYNEQFF.

V is TRBV5-1 and J is TRBJ1-6, with TRBD1 matching 9 bases. CDR3 size: 15 residues. Trimming cost V 4 bases and J 8 bases; bases outside gene matches: 7. The V gene's germline CDR1 is SGHRS and CDR2 YFSETQ. CDR3 residues: CASSPNRGRDSPLHF. The CDR3 coding sequence is TGCGCCAGCAGCCCCAACAGGGGGCGCGATTCACCCCTCCACTTT.